A single TCR beta chain is shown here with its context. The data belong to a study of blood T cells in healthy people across ages. Sample-barcoded 5' priming and a J-beta primer mix drove a second PCR of about 7 to 11 cycles. TCRdb re-analysed the 5' RACE reads in MiXCR, keeping a single row per CDR3 protein. This table has fewer than 1 million distinct CDR3 sequences, roughly 44% appearing once. This CDR3 spans 13 amino acids. Germline V gene lookup returns CDR1 SGHVS and CDR2 FQNEAQ. V lost 5 bases and J lost 2, with 10 bases in between. The specimen sequenced was blood. The chain links TRBV7-8 to TRBJ2-7; D perhaps matches TRBD1 (6 bases). The origin of this receptor is a man aged 60-69 years in good health. The CDR3 reads CASSKDRAYEQYF. CDR3 nucleotides: TGTGCCAGCAGCAAGGACAGAGCCTACGAGCAGTACTTC.